Below are 5 T cell receptor beta chains sequenced from a single sample in a study of shared clonotypes between healthy human individuals. Clones were read by immunoSEQ multiplex PCR, and TCRdb kept only the in-frame ones, dropping some. The table includes approximately 530,000 clones, approximately 95% detected once. What was sequenced was naive CD4+ T cells sorted from blood. Subset: CD45RA+ positively selected. These TCRs come from a woman in her twenties or thirties in good health.

A word on this clone: The same CDR3 arises from other DNA sequences in this sample as well. The V and J genes are TRBV28 and TRBJ2-7, with D unresolved. The germline V and J ends were trimmed by 2 bases and 4 bases, with 6 bases remaining between them. The length of the CDR3 is 12 residues. The V gene's germline CDR1 is MDHEN and CDR2 SYDVKM. The CDR3 DNA is TGTGCCAGCAGTTTAGCAGGTTACGAGCAGTACTTC. It specifies CASSLAGYEQYF.

This sequence joins TRBV5-1 and TRBJ2-7; D not resolved. Germline lookup yields CDR1 SGHRS and CDR2 YFSETQ. The CDR3 extends over 13 amino acids. Trimming took off 3 bases at V and 0 bases at J, with 7 bases between the two ends. Here the CDR3 DNA reads TGCGCCAGCAGCTACGACGGCTCCTACGAGCAGTACTTC. Amino acids: CASSYDGSYEQYF.

The rearrangement uses TRBV19 and TRBJ2-1; D unclear. The CDR3 contains 15 residues. V dropped 4 bases and J dropped 0 bases, with 10 bases sitting between them. Germline V CDR1 and CDR2: LNHDA, SQIVND (reference sequence). The CDR3 DNA is TGTGCCAGTAGTACCGAGCTGAGCTCCTACAATGAGCAGTTCTTC. Translation: CASSTELSSYNEQFF.

The chain combines TRBV7-3 with TRBJ1-1; D is unclear. This CDR3 comprises 13 residues. Trimming removed 1 base from V and 1 base from J, with 4 bases in between. Germline-derived CDR1 and CDR2 are SGHTA and FQGTGA. This chain's CDR3 is CASSLIPNTEAFF. The CDR3, as DNA: TGTGCCAGCAGCTTAATCCCGAACACTGAAGCTTTCTTT.

This clone was picked up one time. The identical CDR3 is also encoded by other nucleotide sequences in the sample. The rearrangement links TRBV7-9 to TRBJ1-5; D is possibly TRBD1 (5 bases). V was pared by 0 bases and J by 2 bases, with 5 bases between. The germline V gene encodes CDR1 SEHNR and CDR2 FQNEAQ (reference sequence). CDR3 length equals 14 residues. CDR3 loop: CASSLAGGNQPQHF. In DNA, the CDR3 is TGTGCCAGCAGCTTAGCAGGGGGCAATCAGCCCCAGCATTTT.